The rows below give T cell receptor beta chains drawn from one sample of a study of neoadjuvant anti-PD-1 for oral cavity cancer. Here immunoSEQ multiplex PCR was the method, and the copy in TCRdb shows in-frame clones only, minus some. The table lists more than 13,000 clones, less than 85% of them singletons. The sample consisted of PBMCs, taken before nivolumab (anti-PD-1) treatment. The receptor set was obtained from a person between 40 and 85 years old with oral cavity squamous cell carcinoma. Each CDR3 is given without its conserved first and last residue. Each record gives: V gene, J gene, CDR3 protein.

V: TRBV11-3
J: TRBJ2-1
CDR3: ASSSPGGPYNEQF

V: TRBV27
J: TRBJ1-1
CDR3: ASSSGLGGTEAF

V: TRBV27
J: TRBJ1-5
CDR3: ASSPFTGLTHQPQH

V: TRBV10-3
J: TRBJ1-3
CDR3: AISDPGTSNGNTIY

V: TRBV7-2
J: TRBJ1-2
CDR3: ASSLSRSVSYGYT

V: TRBV5-4
J: TRBJ2-5
CDR3: ASSSGTGETQY

V: TRBV19
J: TRBJ1-6
CDR3: ATSDRGLIHSPLH

V: TRBV6-4
J: TRBJ2-2
CDR3: ASRTSQNTGELF

V: TRBV19
J: TRBJ1-4
CDR3: ASSSLSGGNEKLF

V: TRBV6-1
J: TRBJ2-2
CDR3: ASSPVGTGELF

V: TRBV11-2
J: TRBJ2-4
CDR3: ASSHDRARNIQY

V: TRBV14
J: TRBJ1-6
CDR3: ASSQVNGWANSPLH

V: TRBV27
J: TRBJ1-1
CDR3: ASRPIGASNTEAF

V: TRBV9
J: TRBJ2-5
CDR3: ASSVGGWAARETQY

V: TRBV6-1
J: TRBJ2-7
CDR3: ASTSSGGRGEQY

V: TRBV5-6
J: TRBJ1-4
CDR3: ASSLPGFNEKLF

V: TRBV10-1
J: TRBJ2-3
CDR3: ASSDLAGRTDTQY

V: TRBV20-1
J: TRBJ1-2
CDR3: SAGEEGGYT

V: TRBV19
J: TRBJ1-6
CDR3: ASNFLNSPLH

V: TRBV7-2
J: TRBJ2-7
CDR3: ASSPASGAPYEQY

V: TRBV18
J: TRBJ2-7
CDR3: ASSPRRTGFDEQY

V: TRBV6-1
J: TRBJ2-3
CDR3: ASSNEGDTQY

V: TRBV19
J: TRBJ1-2
CDR3: ASSPGQGRDYGYT

V: TRBV27
J: TRBJ2-3
CDR3: ASRRRETSTDTQY

V: TRBV6-5
J: TRBJ1-1
CDR3: ASSYSGVRAEAF

V: TRBV5-6
J: TRBJ1-2
CDR3: ASSLEARSNYGYT

V: TRBV10-1
J: TRBJ1-4
CDR3: ASSGDRSNEKLF

V: TRBV5-6
J: TRBJ1-2
CDR3: ASSLNSGIKTYGYT

V: TRBV5-4
J: TRBJ1-4
CDR3: ASSRGAATNEKLF

V: TRBV11-2
J: TRBJ2-5
CDR3: ASSLEGTSGASRGETQY

V: TRBV7-3
J: TRBJ2-3
CDR3: ASSRTSGRAGDTQY

V: TRBV4-2
J: TRBJ2-3
CDR3: ASSQVQISTDTQY

V: TRBV5-4
J: TRBJ2-1
CDR3: ASSAKVGYPEQF

V: TRBV2
J: TRBJ1-5
CDR3: ASSEVRGAIQPQH

V: TRBV10-1
J: TRBJ2-2
CDR3: ASSAAGVTGELF

V: TRBV6-1
J: TRBJ1-5
CDR3: ASSQGTGSNQPQH

V: TRBV19
J: TRBJ1-5
CDR3: ASSMAEGNNQPQH

V: TRBV6-1
J: TRBJ2-7
CDR3: ASSGSLGVEQY

V: TRBV5-4
J: TRBJ2-2
CDR3: ASSLALPNTGELF

V: TRBV9
J: TRBJ2-1
CDR3: ASSVAGVSYNEQF

V: TRBV29-1
J: TRBJ1-4
CDR3: SVEDLDTLGKLF

V: TRBV7-2
J: TRBJ2-7
CDR3: ASTQTGRSLEQY

V: TRBV7-2
J: TRBJ2-7
CDR3: ASSSSSYEQY

V: TRBV30
J: TRBJ2-7
CDR3: ACERDSHYEQY

V: TRBV7-6
J: TRBJ2-2
CDR3: ASSLAPGYSSTGELF

V: TRBV5-1
J: TRBJ2-3
CDR3: ASSLWGTDTQY

V: TRBV27
J: TRBJ1-5
CDR3: ASRLAGTGGQPQH

V: TRBV2
J: TRBJ2-6
CDR3: ASSERTGGPGANVLT

V: TRBV5-1
J: TRBJ2-3
CDR3: ASRVGEFTDTQY